Listed below are T cell receptor beta chains from one sample, sequenced in a study of blood T cell repertoires in COVID-19. Libraries were prepared by immunoSEQ multiplex PCR; TCRdb keeps only in-frame clonotypes and omits some of them. Of a few hundred thousand clones in the sample, approximately 85% are singletons; the top ten hold approximately 7.9%. Material: peripheral blood. These receptors all come from a human donor in a cohort sampled during active COVID-19. CDR3s leave out the opening cysteine and the closing phenylalanine or tryptophan. The listing skips clone size in some rows; elsewhere it reads once, few, many or a size class.

ASGTGQNTEAF	TRBJ1-1	NA	TRBV12-5
ASSAHLASGAGTDTQY	TRBJ2-3	NA	TRBV19
ASSIMTGLQAF	TRBJ1-1	NA	TRBV19
ASSPDRASDEQY	TRBJ2-7	NA	TRBV18
ASSLDGQNIYEQY	TRBJ2-7	NA	TRBV5-1
ASSKASGGTYTDTQY	TRBJ2-3	NA	TRBV11-2
ASSSRDRLYEQY	TRBJ2-7	NA	TRBV27
ASSDGLASTDTQY	TRBJ2-3	NA	TRBV2
ASSPISGSGPSGELF	TRBJ2-2	NA	TRBV9
ASSSDSTGNQPQH	TRBJ1-5	NA	TRBV6-4
AISESYNTEAF	TRBJ1-1	NA	TRBV10-3
ASGGEGSTDTQY	TRBJ2-3	NA	TRBV2
AWIDRGMNTEAF	TRBJ1-1	NA	TRBV30
ASNEQGARGYT	TRBJ1-2	few	TRBV10-2
ASSFPGLEAF	TRBJ1-1	few	TRBV12-3/TRBV12-4
ASSANLRDYGYNEQF	TRBJ2-1	NA	TRBV5-1
ASTRGGPKNIQY	TRBJ2-4	NA	TRBV5-1
ASSRDHPDTQY	TRBJ2-3	NA	TRBV6-5
ASSPTLLVSYEQY	TRBJ2-7	NA	TRBV4-1
ASSYSGLGRNTEAF	TRBJ1-1	NA	TRBV19
ASSLAGKAEAF	TRBJ1-1	NA	TRBV11-3
ASSILQGPTAEQY	TRBJ2-7	NA	TRBV6-5
ASSMTGNYYGYT	TRBJ1-2	NA	TRBV19
ASRDRPDQPQH	TRBJ1-5	NA	TRBV6-5
ASSRGFNEKLF	TRBJ1-4	few	TRBV6-6
ASSPSNRGQSYGYT	TRBJ1-2	NA	TRBV18
ATSDPRGAKQETQY	TRBJ2-5	NA	TRBV24-1
ASSTTDSSNQPQH	TRBJ1-5	NA	TRBV19
ASSHRDRAGEQF	TRBJ2-1	NA	TRBV27
AWNYRDRGAYGYT	TRBJ1-2	NA	TRBV30
AWSVSGEQY	TRBJ2-7	once	TRBV30
ASSYSERGLEKLF	TRBJ1-4	NA	TRBV6-5
ASTKGGRTYEQY	TRBJ2-7	NA	TRBV6-5
AGVLAGGIDTQY	TRBJ2-3	once	TRBV6-5
ASRGRVDEQY	TRBJ2-7	once	TRBV6-5
ASTLQPKGAGNIQY	TRBJ2-4	few	TRBV7-8
ASSVALRGLGTDTQY	TRBJ2-3	NA	TRBV9
ASSADRYENYEQY	TRBJ2-7	NA	TRBV19
ATTDTGELF	TRBJ2-2	NA	TRBV24-1
ASSGFVGTAYTWAF	TRBJ1-1	NA	TRBV6-1
AWRTVGTGELF	TRBJ2-2	NA	TRBV30
ASSLTRGHRDRGLEQY	TRBJ2-7	NA	TRBV27
ASSQLNWGQGVVNYGYT	TRBJ1-2	NA	TRBV3-1/TRBV3-2
ASSLDTGNTEAF	TRBJ1-1	NA	TRBV5-1
ASSESDRAGHSTGELF	TRBJ2-2	NA	TRBV10-1
ASSFGTGSYEQY	TRBJ2-7	NA	TRBV5-1
ASSPKGNEKLF	TRBJ1-4	NA	TRBV6-5
ASSRGRGYEQY	TRBJ2-7	NA	TRBV3-1/TRBV3-2
ASSSSPDRNEKLF	TRBJ1-4	NA	TRBV5-6
ASSDRVGLETQY	TRBJ2-5	many	TRBV6-5
AAQTGPTEAF	TRBJ1-1	once	TRBV7-3
ASSLNRGQGEYGYT	TRBJ1-2	NA	TRBV5-6
AILRDRGRGRVNTEAF	TRBJ1-1	NA	TRBV19